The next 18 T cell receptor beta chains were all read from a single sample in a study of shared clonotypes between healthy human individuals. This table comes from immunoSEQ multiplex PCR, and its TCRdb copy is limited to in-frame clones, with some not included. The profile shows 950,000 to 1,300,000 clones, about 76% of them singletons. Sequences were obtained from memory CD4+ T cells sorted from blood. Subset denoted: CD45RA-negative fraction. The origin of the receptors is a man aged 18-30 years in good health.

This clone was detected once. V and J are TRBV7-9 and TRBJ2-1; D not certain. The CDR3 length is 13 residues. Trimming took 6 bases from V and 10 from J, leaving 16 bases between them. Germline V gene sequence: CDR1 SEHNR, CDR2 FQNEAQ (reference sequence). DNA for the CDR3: TGTGCCAGCAGTCCTGATTCCCCGCGAGAGCAGTTCTTC. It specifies CASSPDSPREQFF.

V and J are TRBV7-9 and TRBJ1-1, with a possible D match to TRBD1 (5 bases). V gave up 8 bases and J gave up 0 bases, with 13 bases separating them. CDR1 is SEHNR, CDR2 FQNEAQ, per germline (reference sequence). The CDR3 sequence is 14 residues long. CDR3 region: CASREGMMNTEAFF. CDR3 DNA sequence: TGTGCCAGCCGGGAGGGGATGATGAACACTGAAGCTTTCTTT.

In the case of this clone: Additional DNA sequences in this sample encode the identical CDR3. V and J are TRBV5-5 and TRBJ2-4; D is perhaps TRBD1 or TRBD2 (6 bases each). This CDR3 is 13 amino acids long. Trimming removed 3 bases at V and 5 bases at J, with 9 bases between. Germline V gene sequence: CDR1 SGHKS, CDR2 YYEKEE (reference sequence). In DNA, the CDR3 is TGTGCCAGCAGCTCTGGGGGGCAAAACATTCAGTACTTC. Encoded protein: CASSSGGQNIQYF.

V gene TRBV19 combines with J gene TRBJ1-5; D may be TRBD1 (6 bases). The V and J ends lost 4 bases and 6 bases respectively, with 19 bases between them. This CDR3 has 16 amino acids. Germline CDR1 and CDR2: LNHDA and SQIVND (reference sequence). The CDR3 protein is CASSTKQGTVGQPQHF. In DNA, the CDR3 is TGTGCCAGTAGTACCAAGCAGGGGACCGTGGGTCAGCCCCAGCATTTT.

The CDR3 sequence is CASSLWGRNNYGYTF. The DNA for the CDR3 is TGCGCCAGCAGCTTGTGGGGACGTAATAACTATGGCTACACCTTC. This chain uses TRBV5-1 with TRBJ1-2; D is perhaps TRBD1 (5 bases). Per the germline V gene, CDR1 is SGHRS and CDR2 is YFSETQ. The CDR3 is 15 residues long. V lost 1 base, J lost 1 base, and 11 bases lay in between.

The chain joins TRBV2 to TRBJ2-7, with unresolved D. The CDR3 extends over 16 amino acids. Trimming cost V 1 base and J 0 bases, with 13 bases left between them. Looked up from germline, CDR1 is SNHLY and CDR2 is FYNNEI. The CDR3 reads CASSEDWAVSSYEQYF. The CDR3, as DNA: TGTGCCAGCAGTGAAGATTGGGCGGTAAGCTCCTACGAGCAGTACTTC.

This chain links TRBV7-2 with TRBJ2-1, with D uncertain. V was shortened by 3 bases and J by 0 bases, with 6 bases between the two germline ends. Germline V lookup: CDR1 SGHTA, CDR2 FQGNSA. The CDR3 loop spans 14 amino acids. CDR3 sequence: CASSFVSSYNEQFF. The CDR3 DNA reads TGTGCCAGCAGCTTCGTAAGCTCCTACAATGAGCAGTTCTTC. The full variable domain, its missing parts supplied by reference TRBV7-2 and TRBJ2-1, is GAGVSQSPSNKVTEKGKDVELRCDPISGHTALYWYRQSLGQGLEFLIYFQGNSAPDKSGLPSDRFSAERTGGSVSTLTIQRTQQEDSAVYLCASSFVSSYNEQFFGPGTRLTVL.

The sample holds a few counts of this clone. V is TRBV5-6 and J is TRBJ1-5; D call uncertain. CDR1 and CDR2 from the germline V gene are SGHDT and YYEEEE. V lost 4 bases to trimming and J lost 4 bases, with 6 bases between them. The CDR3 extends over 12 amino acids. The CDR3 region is CASSLTNQPQHF. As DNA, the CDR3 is TGTGCCAGCAGCCTCACTAATCAGCCCCAGCATTTT.

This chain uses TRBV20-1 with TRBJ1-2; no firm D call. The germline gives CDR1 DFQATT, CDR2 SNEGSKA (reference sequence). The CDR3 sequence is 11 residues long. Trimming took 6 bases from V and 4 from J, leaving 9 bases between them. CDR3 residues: CSAPEGYGYTF. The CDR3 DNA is TGCAGTGCCCCGGAGGGCTATGGCTACACCTTC.

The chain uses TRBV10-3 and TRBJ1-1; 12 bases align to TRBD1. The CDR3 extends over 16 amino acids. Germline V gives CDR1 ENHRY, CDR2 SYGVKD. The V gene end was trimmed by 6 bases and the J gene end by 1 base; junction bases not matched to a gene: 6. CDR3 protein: CAIRDAGQGANTEAFF. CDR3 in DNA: TGTGCCATCAGGGATGCGGGACAGGGGGCGAACACTGAAGCTTTCTTT.

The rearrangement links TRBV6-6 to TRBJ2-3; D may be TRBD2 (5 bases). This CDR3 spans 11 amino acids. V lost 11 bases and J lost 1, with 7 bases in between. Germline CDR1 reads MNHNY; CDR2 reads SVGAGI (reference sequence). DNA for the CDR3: TGTGCCGGCGGGCGCACAGATACGCAGTATTTT. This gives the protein CAGGRTDTQYF.

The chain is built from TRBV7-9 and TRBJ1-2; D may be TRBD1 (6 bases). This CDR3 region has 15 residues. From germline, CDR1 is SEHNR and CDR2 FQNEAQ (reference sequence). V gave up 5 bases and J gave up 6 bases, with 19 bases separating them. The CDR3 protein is CASSLGGRGRNGYTF. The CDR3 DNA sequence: TGTGCCAGCAGCCTCGGGGGTCGGGGGCGGAATGGCTACACCTTC.

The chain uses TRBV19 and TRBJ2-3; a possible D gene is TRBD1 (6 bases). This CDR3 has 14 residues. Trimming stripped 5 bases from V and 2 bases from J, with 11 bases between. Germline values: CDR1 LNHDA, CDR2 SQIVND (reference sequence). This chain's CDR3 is CASSSWDNTDTQYF. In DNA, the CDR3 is TGTGCCAGTAGTTCCTGGGACAACACAGATACGCAGTATTTT. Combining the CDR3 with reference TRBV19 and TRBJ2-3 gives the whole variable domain DGGITQSPKYLFRKEGQNVTLSCEQNLNHDAMYWYRQDPGQGLRLIYYSQIVNDFQKGDIAEGYSVSREKKESFPLTVTSAQKNPTAFYLCASSSWDNTDTQYFGPGTRLTVL.

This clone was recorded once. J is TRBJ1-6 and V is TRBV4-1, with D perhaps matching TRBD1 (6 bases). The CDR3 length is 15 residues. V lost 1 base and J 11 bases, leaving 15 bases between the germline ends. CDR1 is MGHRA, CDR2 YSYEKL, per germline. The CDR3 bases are TGCGCCAGCAGCCAAGTTGCCAGGGGAGAGACACCCCTCCACTTT. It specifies CASSQVARGETPLHF.

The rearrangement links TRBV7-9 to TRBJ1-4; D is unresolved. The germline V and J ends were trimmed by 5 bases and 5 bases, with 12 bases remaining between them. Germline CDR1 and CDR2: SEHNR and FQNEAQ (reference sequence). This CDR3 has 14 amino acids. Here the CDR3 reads CASSPAGMNEKLFF. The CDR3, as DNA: TGTGCCAGCAGCCCCGCGGGGATGAATGAAAAACTGTTTTTT.

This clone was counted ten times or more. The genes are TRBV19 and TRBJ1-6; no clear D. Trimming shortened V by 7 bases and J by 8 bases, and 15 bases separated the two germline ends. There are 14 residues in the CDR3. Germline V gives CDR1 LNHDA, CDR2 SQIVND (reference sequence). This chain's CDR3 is CASKGRSGDSPLHF. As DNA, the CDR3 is TGTGCCAGTAAAGGGCGATCTGGGGATTCACCCCTCCACTTT. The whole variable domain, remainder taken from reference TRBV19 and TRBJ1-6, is DGGITQSPKYLFRKEGQNVTLSCEQNLNHDAMYWYRQDPGQGLRLIYYSQIVNDFQKGDIAEGYSVSREKKESFPLTVTSAQKNPTAFYLCASKGRSGDSPLHFGNGTRLTVT.

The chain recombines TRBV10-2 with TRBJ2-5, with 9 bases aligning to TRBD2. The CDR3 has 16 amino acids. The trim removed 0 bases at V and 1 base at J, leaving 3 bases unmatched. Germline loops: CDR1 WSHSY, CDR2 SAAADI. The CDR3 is CASSESGGGGQETQYF. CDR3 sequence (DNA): TGCGCCAGCAGTGAGTCGGGCGGGGGGGGCCAAGAGACCCAGTACTTC.

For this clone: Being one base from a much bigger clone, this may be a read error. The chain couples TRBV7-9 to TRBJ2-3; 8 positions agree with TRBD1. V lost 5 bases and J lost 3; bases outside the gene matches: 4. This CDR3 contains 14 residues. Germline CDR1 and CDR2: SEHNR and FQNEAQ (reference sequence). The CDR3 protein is CASSRGQGTDTQYF. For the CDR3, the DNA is TGTGCCAGCAGCCGAGGACAGGGAACAGATACGCAGTATTTT.